Presented here are 17 T cell receptor beta chains from one specimen sequenced in a study of blood T cell repertoires in COVID-19. Clones were sequenced by immunoSEQ multiplex PCR, and TCRdb holds only the in-frame ones, with some missing. Of roughly 250,000 clones listed, around 86% were seen once; the top ten hold approximately 2%. Sequencing was carried out using PBMCs or T cells enriched from blood (not recorded which). The source is a woman in her fifties or sixties who had recovered from COVID-19.

The rearrangement joins TRBV3-1 (or the pseudogene TRBV3-2) to TRBJ1-1, with a tentative D call TRBD1 (5 bases). Germline values: CDR1 LGHDT, CDR2 YNNKEL (reference sequence). Trimming took off 3 bases at V and 4 bases at J, with 9 bases between the two ends. CDR3 length: 13 amino acids. The CDR3 loop reads CASSQQGVTEAFF. The CDR3 coding sequence is TGTGCCAGCAGCCAGCAGGGCGTCACTGAAGCTTTCTTT.

This sequence joins TRBV2 and TRBJ2-7; 8 bases agree with TRBD1. J gave up 5 bases and V 5 bases, and 5 bases lay outside the gene matches. Germline CDR1 is SNHLY and CDR2 is FYNNEI. The CDR3 extends over 13 amino acids. CDR3 sequence: CASSNDRGHEQYF. CDR3 coding DNA: TGTGCCAGCAGTAACGACAGGGGACACGAGCAGTACTTC.

The chain joins TRBV4-3 to TRBJ1-6; D gene uncertain. V was cut by 0 bases and J by 6 bases, with 21 bases left in between. CDR1 and CDR2 (germline): LGHNA, YSLEER. This CDR3 has 19 amino acids. The CDR3 reads CASSQESASSPGFNSPLHF. The DNA for the CDR3 is TGCGCCAGCAGCCAAGAGTCTGCGTCCAGCCCGGGATTTAATTCACCCCTCCACTTT.

The CDR3 loop is CASRLSGNKVSEAFF. The CDR3 nucleotides read TGTGCCAGCAGACTCTCGGGGAACAAGGTCTCTGAAGCTTTCTTT. This chain links TRBV3-1 (or the pseudogene TRBV3-2) with TRBJ1-1; the D is unclear. V was clipped by 6 bases and J by 6 bases, with 20 bases between them. This CDR3 is built from 15 residues. The germline V gene encodes CDR1 LGHDT and CDR2 YNNKEL (reference sequence).

V is TRBV2 and J is TRBJ2-5; TRBD2 is a possible D gene (5 bases). The CDR3 covers 13 residues. V was clipped by 6 bases and J by 5 bases, with 13 bases between them. Per germline, CDR1 SNHLY and CDR2 FYNNEI. As DNA, the CDR3 is TGTGCCAGCAGCCCTCGGGGATATGAGACCCAGTACTTC. Translated, it gives CASSPRGYETQYF.

The V call is TRBV19, the J call TRBJ2-7; D ambiguous. This CDR3 is 15 amino acids long. From germline, CDR1 is LNHDA and CDR2 SQIVND (reference sequence). Trimming took 0 bases from V and 2 from J, leaving 11 bases between them. DNA for the CDR3: TGTGCCAGTAGTATAGATCGGGTACGGACCTACGAGCAGTACTTC. It specifies CASSIDRVRTYEQYF.

The J gene is TRBJ2-1, the V gene TRBV19; D remains ambiguous. The germline gives CDR1 LNHDA, CDR2 SQIVND (reference sequence). V was cut by 7 bases and J by 7 bases, with 11 bases left in between. The CDR3 loop spans 12 amino acids. CDR3 nucleotide sequence: TGTGCCAGTACAAGTACGCGTAATGAGCAGTTCTTC. Translated, it gives CASTSTRNEQFF.

The chain links TRBV3-1 (or the pseudogene TRBV3-2) to TRBJ2-3; the D is unclear. The V gene's germline CDR1 is LGHDT and CDR2 YNNKEL (reference sequence). The CDR3 has 15 amino acids. V was shortened by 4 bases and J by 0 bases, with 11 bases between the two germline ends. This CDR3 is CASSRQKSSTDTQYF. Written as DNA, the CDR3 is TGTGCCAGCAGCCGGCAGAAATCTAGCACAGATACGCAGTATTTT.

As regards this clone: The sample contains more than one DNA sequence encoding this CDR3. The chain is built from TRBV18 and TRBJ2-5, with D possibly matching TRBD1 (6 bases). The CDR3 has 13 residues. Germline V gives CDR1 KGHSH, CDR2 LQKENI. With 4 bases removed from V and 2 bases from J, the gap between germline ends came to 8 bases. In DNA form, the CDR3 reads TGTGCCAGCTCACGGACAGCACAAGAGACCCAGTACTTC. Its protein product is CASSRTAQETQYF.

This clone has more than one count but fewer than ten. CDR3 DNA: TGTGCCAGCAGTTATTTGGCAGACACTGAAGCTTTCTTT. Translation: CASSYLADTEAFF. J is TRBJ1-1 and V is TRBV6-5, with D unclear. V shed 3 bases and J shed 3 bases, with 8 bases lying between them. Germline CDR1 and CDR2: MNHEY and SVGAGI. The CDR3 is made up of 13 amino acids.

The chain combines TRBV19 with TRBJ2-1; D may be TRBD2 (6 bases). CDR3 size: 16 residues. The germline V and J ends were trimmed by 3 bases and 0 bases, with 12 bases remaining between them. In germline, CDR1 is LNHDA, CDR2 SQIVND (reference sequence). The CDR3 loop reads CASSILGGFSYNEQFF. CDR3 nucleotide sequence: TGTGCCAGTAGTATTCTAGGAGGGTTCTCCTACAATGAGCAGTTCTTC. Filled out from reference TRBV19 and TRBJ2-1, the complete variable domain reads DGGITQSPKYLFRKEGQNVTLSCEQNLNHDAMYWYRQDPGQGLRLIYYSQIVNDFQKGDIAEGYSVSREKKESFPLTVTSAQKNPTAFYLCASSILGGFSYNEQFFGPGTRLTVL.

This clone was counted once. V is TRBV19 and J is TRBJ1-1, with D perhaps TRBD1 (6 bases). V dropped 5 bases and J dropped 0 bases, with 13 bases sitting between them. CDR1 is LNHDA, CDR2 SQIVND, per germline (reference sequence). There are 15 residues in the CDR3. CDR3 in DNA: TGTGCCAGTAGTTCCCGGGGGGCGCTGAACACTGAAGCTTTCTTT. Encoded protein: CASSSRGALNTEAFF.

V usage is TRBV11-3 and J usage is TRBJ1-4; TRBD1 aligns across 8 bases. V shed 2 bases, J shed 5 bases, and the junction held 7 bases outside the gene matches. Germline-derived CDR1 and CDR2 are SGHNT and YENEEA. The CDR3 length is 16 residues. CDR3 residues: CASSLTRTGRNEKLFF. As DNA, the CDR3 is TGTGCCAGCAGCTTAACCCGGACAGGGCGGAATGAAAAACTGTTTTTT.

The chain recombines TRBV14 with TRBJ2-1, with D unresolved. Deletions cut 2 bases from V and 0 bases from J, with 8 bases between. Germline V lookup: CDR1 SGHDN, CDR2 FVKESK. This CDR3 comprises 15 residues. CDR3: CASSQQASSYNEQFF. The CDR3 DNA reads as TGTGCCAGCAGCCAACAGGCAAGCTCCTACAATGAGCAGTTCTTC.

This chain links TRBV4-2 with TRBJ2-1; 8 positions match TRBD2. J gave up 7 bases and V 4 bases, and 12 bases lay outside the gene matches. Germline assignment: CDR1 LGHNA and CDR2 YNFKEQ. The CDR3 runs 16 residues. This CDR3 reads CASSPNSGRGDNEQFF. Here the CDR3 DNA reads TGTGCCAGCAGCCCAAACAGCGGGAGAGGAGATAATGAGCAGTTCTTC.

The chain employs TRBV28 and TRBJ2-4, with 7 nucleotides matching TRBD1. V was clipped by 8 bases and J by 6 bases; unmatched bases: 10. The CDR3 has 14 amino acids. Per germline, CDR1 MDHEN and CDR2 SYDVKM. The CDR3 DNA reads as TGTGCCAGCCTCAGGGGGAGTTCTGGAAACATTCAGTACTTC. This gives the protein CASLRGSSGNIQYF.

The chain uses TRBV30 and TRBJ2-4, with TRBD2 as a possible D gene (5 bases). The CDR3 is 13 residues long. Germline assignment: CDR1 GTSNPN and CDR2 SVGIG (reference sequence). V lost 5 bases to trimming and J lost 6 bases, with 14 bases between them. The DNA for the CDR3 is TGTGCCTGGGCCTCGGGGTGGGGAAACATTCAGTACTTC. Amino acid sequence: CAWASGWGNIQYF.